Below, 3 T cell receptor beta chains from the same sample are listed, as sequenced in a study of CD8 T cells in Susac syndrome. RNA in amounts of roughly 0.5 to 1 ug was reverse transcribed with random hexamers. TCRdb itself ran the immunoSEQ multiplex PCR reads through MiXCR, one entry per CDR3 protein. The data show approximately 190,000 distinct CDR3 sequences, 95% seen once. The sample taken for sequencing was CD8+ T cells from PBMCs. These receptor sequences come from a human donor with Susac syndrome.

The chain combines TRBV20-1 with TRBJ2-4; no clear D. The CDR3 runs to 13 residues. CDR1 is DFQATT and CDR2 is SNEGSKA in the germline V gene (reference sequence). V was shortened by 6 bases and J by 0 bases, with 9 bases between the two germline ends. The CDR3 coding sequence is TGCAGTGCCCTGGGGTTAGCCAAAAACATTCAGTACTTC. Translating it yields CSALGLAKNIQYF.

This chain uses TRBV12-3 or TRBV12-4 with TRBJ1-1, with 7 bases fitting TRBD1. Trimming cost V 5 bases and J 5 bases; bases outside gene matches: 8. The CDR3 is made up of 14 amino acids. CDR3 coding DNA: TGTGCCAGCAGTCCCCTCGACAGGGAGACTGAAGCTTTCTTT. Translating it yields CASSPLDRETEAFF.

This chain links TRBV19 with TRBJ1-1; D gene uncertain. Germline assignment: CDR1 LNHDA and CDR2 SQIVND (reference sequence). Trimming took off 5 bases at V and 6 bases at J, with 13 bases between the two ends. This CDR3 has 13 residues. The CDR3 DNA reads TGTGCCAGTAGTCAGTTTTCTATCCCTGAAGCTTTCTTT. The encoded protein is CASSQFSIPEAFF.